Following are 29 T cell receptor beta chains from one sample sequenced in a study of OX40 agonist ivuxolimab in advanced cancers. The assay was immunoSEQ multiplex PCR, and TCRdb's table has in-frame clones only and misses some. The sample includes about 120,000 clones, around 95% seen only once; the top ten take 0.15% to 0.19%. The sequencing used CD4+ or CD8+ T cells sorted from blood, collected in a trial of the OX40 agonist ivuxolimab. These receptors were taken from an adult with an advanced solid tumor such as melanoma, head and neck, liver or kidney cancer.

The chain uses TRBV7-2 and TRBJ1-5, with D unresolved. There are 17 residues in the CDR3. Germline CDR1 SGHTA, CDR2 FQGNSA. Trimming took off 1 base at V and 3 bases at J, with 16 bases between the two ends. The CDR3 sequence: CASSLGFGQDDNQPQHF. In nucleotides, the CDR3 is TGTGCCAGCAGCTTAGGTTTTGGGCAGGATGACAATCAGCCCCAGCATTTT. The full variable domain, with the rest looked up from reference TRBV7-2 and TRBJ1-5, is GAGVSQSPSNKVTEKGKDVELRCDPISGHTALYWYRQSLGQGLEFLIYFQGNSAPDKSGLPSDRFSAERTGGSVSTLTIQRTQQEDSAVYLCASSLGFGQDDNQPQHFGDGTRLSIL.

V is TRBV19 and J is TRBJ2-3; TRBD2 aligns across 7 bases. Looked up from germline, CDR1 is LNHDA and CDR2 is SQIVND (reference sequence). With V trimmed by 3 bases and J by 4 bases, 10 bases remained unmatched. The CDR3 has 16 residues. DNA of the CDR3: TGTGCCAGTAGTATTCTCTCAGCGGGGTGGGCAGATACGCAGTATTTT. Residues: CASSILSAGWADTQYF.

This clone appeared a single time. The chain links TRBV7-6 to TRBJ2-7; D not resolved. This CDR3 is built from 15 residues. The ends were cut back, 1 base at V and 0 bases at J, with 10 bases in the middle. CDR1 and CDR2 (germline): SGHVS, FNYEAQ. The CDR3 protein is CASSLGSRNSYEQYF. The CDR3 DNA follows: TGTGCCAGCAGCTTAGGCAGCAGGAACTCCTACGAGCAGTACTTC.

The CDR3 sequence is CASSDRRTSGRGETQYF. The CDR3 DNA is TGTGCCAGCAGTGACCGTCGGACTAGCGGGAGAGGAGAGACCCAGTACTTC. V is TRBV25-1 and J is TRBJ2-5, with TRBD2 identical over 13 bases. V gave up 3 bases and J gave up 4 bases; unmatched junction bases: 8. The CDR3 is 17 amino acids. CDR1 and CDR2 from the germline V gene are MGHDK and SYGVNS.

The chain links TRBV11-2 to TRBJ2-3; TRBD2 aligns across 14 bases. The V gene end was trimmed by 4 bases and the J gene end by 4 bases; junction bases not matched to a gene: 4. From germline, CDR1 is SGHAT and CDR2 FQNNGV. The CDR3 extends over 16 amino acids. CDR3 in amino acids: CASSSGTSGGADTQYF. The CDR3 DNA reads as TGTGCCAGCAGCTCCGGGACTAGCGGGGGCGCAGATACGCAGTATTTT.

Only one count was recorded for this clone. Written as DNA, the CDR3 is TGTGCCAGCAGCCGGACAGGGAGCTCCTACAATGAGCAGTTCTTC. Translating it yields CASSRTGSSYNEQFF. This sequence joins TRBV7-3 and TRBJ2-1; 8 nucleotides agree with TRBD1. The germline V gene has CDR1 SGHTA and CDR2 FQGTGA. V shed 5 bases and J 0 bases; nucleotides not matched to a gene: 3. CDR3 length: 15 amino acids. Full variable domain (outside the CDR3, taken from reference TRBV7-3 and TRBJ2-1): GAGVSQTPSNKVTEKGKYVELRCDPISGHTALYWYRQSLGQGPEFLIYFQGTGAADDSGLPNDRFFAVRPEGSVSTLKIQRTERGDSAVYLCASSRTGSSYNEQFFGPGTRLTVL.

V and J are TRBV6-6 and TRBJ2-5; possible D gene TRBD1, 5 bases. The CDR3 is 14 amino acids. V dropped 5 bases and J dropped 9 bases, with 19 bases sitting between them. The germline V gene encodes CDR1 MNHNY and CDR2 SVGAGI (reference sequence). The CDR3, as DNA: TGTGCCAGCAGTCAGAGGCCGCCTGAACAGGCCCAGTACTTC. Translating gives CASSQRPPEQAQYF.

The chain couples TRBV9 to TRBJ2-5; 11 positions match TRBD2. Germline V gene lookup returns CDR1 SGDLS and CDR2 YYNGEE. The J segment lost 1 base and the V segment lost 0 bases, leaving 2 bases of the junction unmatched. The CDR3 is made up of 16 amino acids. The DNA of the CDR3 is TGTGCCAGCAGCGTAGTTGGGACTAGCGGCCAAGAGACCCAGTACTTC. Protein: CASSVVGTSGQETQYF.

The chain has TRBV6-5 and TRBJ2-7; D might be TRBD1 (5 bases). Germline CDR1 reads MNHEY; CDR2 reads SVGAGI. The CDR3 spans 13 residues. V lost 5 bases and J 1 base, leaving 9 bases between the germline ends. The DNA for the CDR3 is TGTGCCAGCAGTCGACAGATATCCTACGAGCAGTACTTC. Encoded protein: CASSRQISYEQYF.

J is TRBJ1-2 and V is TRBV23-1; D is possibly TRBD1 (5 bases). TRBV23-1 counts as an open reading frame of uncertain function. Trimming removed 3 bases from V and 8 bases from J, with 13 bases in between. This CDR3 is 13 amino acids long. CDR3 sequence reads: CASSQPHRCGYTF. The DNA of the CDR3 is TGCGCCAGCAGTCAGCCACACAGGTGCGGCTACACCTTC.

The chain carries TRBV27 and TRBJ2-7, with D unclear. Germline CDR1 reads MNHEY; CDR2 reads SMNVEV (reference sequence). The CDR3 is made up of 12 amino acids. Deletions cut 8 bases from V and 6 bases from J, with 14 bases between. The CDR3 reads CASGSTKGEQYF. The CDR3 DNA sequence: TGTGCCAGCGGTTCAACAAAAGGCGAGCAGTACTTC.

The rearrangement uses TRBV7-9 and TRBJ2-7; TRBD2 matches at 8 bases. The CDR3 covers 15 residues. V lost 5 bases, J lost 7 bases, and 13 bases stayed unmatched. Germline V gene data show CDR1 as SEHNR and CDR2 as FQNEAQ (reference sequence). CDR3 sequence reads: CASSLTSGHTGEQYF. CDR3 nucleotide sequence: TGTGCCAGCAGCCTCACTAGCGGTCATACGGGGGAGCAGTACTTC.

The V gene is TRBV4-2, the J gene TRBJ1-1; D remains unclear. CDR1 and CDR2 (germline): LGHNA, YNFKEQ. V lost 4 bases and J lost 1, with 19 bases in between. This CDR3 region has 17 residues. The CDR3 loop reads CASSPAGPPGRNTEAFF. In DNA form, the CDR3 reads TGTGCCAGCAGCCCAGCCGGGCCTCCCGGTCGGAACACTGAAGCTTTCTTT.

V gene TRBV14 combines with J gene TRBJ2-1; TRBD2 agrees at 14 bases. Per germline, CDR1 SGHDN and CDR2 FVKESK. V lost 7 bases to trimming and J lost 6 bases; unmatched junction nucleotides: 2. CDR3 length: 14 residues. CDR3 sequence reads: CASTGTSGSNEQFF. DNA for the CDR3: TGTGCCAGCACGGGGACTAGCGGGAGCAATGAGCAGTTCTTC.

The rearrangement joins TRBV27 to TRBJ2-3; D unresolved. The CDR3 is 14 residues long. CDR1 and CDR2 (germline): MNHEY, SMNVEV (reference sequence). Trimming left V 4 bases short and J 2 bases short, with 10 bases between. CDR3: CASSSRQATDTQYF. The CDR3 nucleotides read TGTGCCAGCAGTTCGAGGCAGGCCACAGATACGCAGTATTTT.

Turning to this clone: Germline is not matched at one junction end, which may reflect a read error. The V gene is TRBV7-8, the J gene TRBJ2-1; tentative D call: TRBD1 (6 bases). This CDR3 is 13 amino acids long. In germline, CDR1 is SGHVS, CDR2 FQNEAQ. As DNA, the CDR3 is TGTGCCAGCAACTTAATACAGGGTGGTGAGCAGTTCTTC. The encoded protein is CASNLIQGGEQFF.

The chain uses TRBV7-2 and TRBJ1-5; no clear D gene. The CDR3 consists of 13 residues. The V end lost 5 bases, the J end lost 4 bases, and 9 bases lay between the germline ends. Per germline, CDR1 SGHTA and CDR2 FQGNSA. CDR3 sequence reads: CASSNERNQPQHF. The CDR3 bases are TGTGCCAGCAGCAATGAAAGGAATCAGCCCCAGCATTTT.

The chain links TRBV4-1 to TRBJ2-3, with 11 bases lining up with TRBD1. The CDR3 spans 20 residues. The V and J ends lost 0 bases and 4 bases, in that order; junction bases with no gene match: 15. Per the germline V gene, CDR1 is MGHRA and CDR2 is YSYEKL. CDR3 coding DNA: TGCGCCAGCAGCCAAGACAAATGGGCGGGACAGGGGGATTCGGCAGATACGCAGTATTTT. Translating it yields CASSQDKWAGQGDSADTQYF.

This clone was detected once. The chain carries TRBV11-3 and TRBJ2-3, with TRBD1 as a possible D gene (6 bases). Germline loops: CDR1 SGHNT, CDR2 YENEEA. This CDR3 is 13 amino acids long. V was shortened by 5 bases and J by 6 bases, with 12 bases between the two germline ends. DNA of the CDR3: TGTGCCAGCAGCCCAAACAGGGATGATACGCAGTATTTT. Protein sequence: CASSPNRDDTQYF.

The count of this clone is one. V and J are TRBV19 and TRBJ1-1; D remains ambiguous. The germline V and J ends were trimmed by 7 bases and 3 bases, with 6 bases remaining between them. Germline loops: CDR1 LNHDA, CDR2 SQIVND (reference sequence). The length of the CDR3 is 11 residues. CDR3 in amino acids: CASTEYTEAFF. The CDR3 region has the DNA TGTGCCAGTACAGAGTACACTGAAGCTTTCTTT.

This chain uses TRBV7-8 with TRBJ2-2; tentatively, D is TRBD1 (6 bases). The V gene's germline CDR1 is SGHVS and CDR2 FQNEAQ. V lost 5 bases, J lost 7 bases, and 17 bases lay in between. This CDR3 has 15 residues. CDR3 amino acids: CASSPWPGAGGELFF. For the CDR3, the DNA is TGTGCCAGCAGCCCATGGCCAGGGGCTGGCGGGGAGCTGTTTTTT.

The count of this clone is one. V gene TRBV5-5 combines with J gene TRBJ1-1, with D perhaps matching TRBD1 (6 bases). Germline V gene data show CDR1 as SGHKS and CDR2 as YYEKEE (reference sequence). The CDR3 covers 15 residues. The V and J ends lost 2 bases and 3 bases respectively, with 14 bases between them. The CDR3 nucleotides read TGTGCCAGCAGCTTCCTACAGGGAGGGGACACTGAAGCTTTCTTT. Protein product: CASSFLQGGDTEAFF.

V gene TRBV9 combines with J gene TRBJ1-5, with TRBD1 matching over 10 bases. Germline V gene data show CDR1 as SGDLS and CDR2 as YYNGEE. V lost 4 bases to trimming and J lost 7 bases; unmatched junction nucleotides: 8. CDR3 length: 15 amino acids. The CDR3 DNA sequence: TGTGCCAGCAGCAACGCCGGGACAGGGGTACAGCCCCAGCATTTT. Its translation: CASSNAGTGVQPQHF.

V usage is TRBV6-4 and J usage is TRBJ2-5, with a possible D match to TRBD2 (5 bases). This CDR3 has 14 amino acids. The germline CDR1 and CDR2 sequences are MRHNA and SNTAGT. The ends were cut back, 8 bases at V and 5 bases at J, with 18 bases in the middle. CDR3 in amino acids: CASGVHGLDETQYF. CDR3 nucleotide sequence: TGTGCCAGCGGGGTCCACGGACTCGACGAGACCCAGTACTTC.

The chain recombines TRBV2 with TRBJ1-1, with 12 bases identical to TRBD1. Germline V lookup: CDR1 SNHLY, CDR2 FYNNEI. The CDR3 extends over 16 amino acids. J gave up 1 base and V 6 bases, and 6 bases lay outside the gene matches. CDR3 coding DNA: TGTGCCAGCAGGGGCGGGACAGGGGGCGAGAACACTGAAGCTTTCTTT. Encoded protein: CASRGGTGGENTEAFF.

The chain uses TRBV6-5 and TRBJ1-2; D possibly corresponds to TRBD1 (5 bases). The V end lost 6 bases, the J end lost 2 bases, and 10 bases lay between the germline ends. CDR3 size: 13 residues. From germline, CDR1 is MNHEY and CDR2 SVGAGI. The CDR3 sequence: CASRRRGNYGYTF. The CDR3, as DNA: TGTGCCAGCAGAAGAAGGGGCAACTATGGCTACACCTTC.

The chain recombines TRBV11-2 with TRBJ1-6, with unresolved D. CDR1 is SGHAT and CDR2 is FQNNGV in the germline V gene. The CDR3 is 14 amino acids. The germline V and J ends were trimmed by 5 bases and 6 bases, with 11 bases remaining between them. The CDR3 region is CASSPRGGNSPLHF. CDR3 nucleotides: TGTGCCAGCAGCCCCCGGGGAGGTAATTCACCCCTCCACTTT.

This chain links TRBV4-3 with TRBJ1-1, with a tentative D call TRBD1 (5 bases). Per the germline V gene, CDR1 is LGHNA and CDR2 is YSLEER. V was shortened by 2 bases and J by 4 bases, with 11 bases between the two germline ends. The length of the CDR3 is 14 residues. The CDR3 nucleotides are TGCGCCAGCAGCCAACCAGGGTCCCTCACTGAAGCTTTCTTT. It encodes CASSQPGSLTEAFF.

The chain employs TRBV6-1 and TRBJ2-1, with D possibly matching TRBD2 (5 bases). Between the trimmed V and J ends, which lost 4 bases and 6 bases, there was a span of 13 bases. From germline, CDR1 is MNHNS and CDR2 SASEGT. The CDR3 length is 14 residues. The CDR3 spells CASSGSGIRNEQFF. The CDR3 nucleotides read TGTGCCAGCAGTGGGTCCGGGATTCGCAATGAGCAGTTCTTC.